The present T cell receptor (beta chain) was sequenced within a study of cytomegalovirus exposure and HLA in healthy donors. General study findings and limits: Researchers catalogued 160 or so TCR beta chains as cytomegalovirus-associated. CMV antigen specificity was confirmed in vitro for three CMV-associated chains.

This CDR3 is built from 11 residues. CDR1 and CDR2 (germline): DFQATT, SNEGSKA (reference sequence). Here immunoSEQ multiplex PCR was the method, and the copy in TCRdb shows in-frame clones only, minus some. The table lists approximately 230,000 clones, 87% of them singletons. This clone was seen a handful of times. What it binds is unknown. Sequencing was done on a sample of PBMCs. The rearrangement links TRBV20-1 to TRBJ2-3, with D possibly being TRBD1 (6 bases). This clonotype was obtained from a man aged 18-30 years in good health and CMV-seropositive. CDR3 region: CSEQGPDTQYF. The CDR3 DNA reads TGCAGCGAACAGGGTCCAGATACGCAGTATTTT.